The 11 T cell receptor beta chains in this list originate from one sample, sequenced in a study of T cells after yellow fever vaccination. TCRdb called the 5' RACE reads again in MiXCR, with one record for every CDR3 protein. The sample shows 95,000 to 150,000 distinct CDR3 sequences, approximately 8.4% of them seen only once. Material: CD8+ T cells sorted from PBMCs, obtained on the day of the yellow fever booster vaccination. These receptors all come from a man aged 18 to 29 who received the YFV17D yellow fever vaccine.

The table lists this clonotype with a few counts. This chain uses TRBV7-9 with TRBJ2-7; D remains unclear. Germline CDR1 SEHNR, CDR2 FQNEAQ (reference sequence). Trimming shortened V by 3 bases and J by 0 bases, and 18 bases separated the two germline ends. This CDR3 is 17 amino acids long. CDR3 in DNA: TGTGCCAGCAGCTTGCCCCTAGGTGTGCCGAGCTCCTACGAGCAGTACTTC. It is translated as CASSLPLGVPSSYEQYF.

In its sample, this clonotype was seen a few times. The genes are TRBV29-1 and TRBJ2-5; either TRBD1 or TRBD2 may supply D (5 bases each). CDR3 length equals 13 residues. CDR1 and CDR2 from the germline V gene are SQVTM and ANQGSEA. V lost 6 bases and J lost 4, with 15 bases in between. The CDR3 DNA reads as TGCAGCGTGGGCCCCGGGACGGGAGAGACCCAGTACTTC. Residues: CSVGPGTGETQYF.

V and J are TRBV7-9 and TRBJ2-3; possibly TRBD1 or TRBD2 for D (5 bases each). The V gene lost 4 bases and the J gene lost 1 base, with 15 bases spanning the gap. The length of the CDR3 is 16 residues. The germline gives CDR1 SEHNR, CDR2 FQNEAQ (reference sequence). For the CDR3, the DNA is TGTGCCAGCAGCTCACCCCTCCCGGGGCGCACAGATACGCAGTATTTT. Its protein product is CASSSPLPGRTDTQYF. Filled out from reference TRBV7-9 and TRBJ2-3, the complete variable domain reads DTGVSQNPRHKITKRGQNVTFRCDPISEHNRLYWYRQTLGQGPEFLTYFQNEAQLEKSRLLSDRFSAERPKGSFSTLEIQRTEQGDSAMYLCASSSPLPGRTDTQYFGPGTRLTVL.

There are a few counts of this clonotype. The chain uses TRBV10-3 and TRBJ2-7; a possible D gene is TRBD1 (6 bases). V lost 2 bases and J lost 4, with 18 bases in between. CDR1 ENHRY and CDR2 SYGVKD come from the germline V gene. The CDR3 length is 16 residues. The CDR3 region has the DNA TGTGCCATCAGTGAGACTTACAGGGTGGGCGGTTACGAGCAGTACTTC. Translation: CAISETYRVGGYEQYF.

The sample holds a few counts of this clonotype. As DNA, the CDR3 is TGTGCCAGCAGCTTTGGACAGGGGGCACAAGAGACCCAGTACTTC. Its translation is CASSFGQGAQETQYF. This chain connects TRBV7-8 to TRBJ2-5; TRBD1 aligns across 11 bases. In germline, CDR1 is SGHVS, CDR2 FQNEAQ. This CDR3 spans 15 amino acids. V lost 3 bases, J lost 2 bases, and 2 bases stayed unmatched.

The chain combines TRBV6-4 with TRBJ1-4; no definite D call. CDR3 length equals 16 residues. Germline V gene lookup returns CDR1 MRHNA and CDR2 SNTAGT. Trimming removed 0 bases at V and 8 bases at J, with 16 bases between. As DNA, the CDR3 is TGTGCCAGCAGTGACTCGAGCGGGGAGTTTAACGAAAAACTGTTTTTT. This encodes CASSDSSGEFNEKLFF.

The rearrangement links TRBV20-1 to TRBJ2-3; D possibly corresponds to TRBD2 (6 bases). The CDR3 loop spans 10 amino acids. CDR1 is DFQATT and CDR2 is SNEGSKA in the germline V gene (reference sequence). The V end lost 5 bases, the J end lost 6 bases, and 6 bases lay between the germline ends. The CDR3 coding sequence is TGCAGTGCTGGGGGGGATACGCAGTATTTT. Translating it yields CSAGGDTQYF.

The sample holds many counts of this clonotype. The chain employs TRBV18 and TRBJ2-1; 9 bases agree with TRBD1. Looked up from germline, CDR1 is KGHSH and CDR2 is LQKENI. The CDR3 has 16 residues. Unmatched junction bases numbered 6, after V lost 3 bases and J lost 3 bases. The CDR3 sequence: CASSPPGQGNYNEQFF. The CDR3 region has the DNA TGTGCCAGCTCACCGCCGGGACAGGGCAACTACAATGAGCAGTTCTTC.

This clonotype was counted between two and nine times. V gene TRBV9 combines with J gene TRBJ2-3, with D perhaps matching TRBD2 (7 bases). The CDR3 consists of 15 residues. Germline values: CDR1 SGDLS, CDR2 YYNGEE. Trimming cost V 3 bases and J 1 base, with 12 bases left between them. The chain's CDR3 is CASSDGGPRTDTQYF. CDR3 sequence (DNA): TGTGCCAGCAGCGACGGGGGGCCGCGCACAGATACGCAGTATTTT.

Many counts were recorded for this clonotype. This chain uses TRBV4-3 with TRBJ2-5; the D gene is possibly TRBD2 (5 bases). CDR1 and CDR2 (germline): LGHNA, YSLEER. Trimming removed 4 bases at V and 2 bases at J, with 8 bases between. The CDR3 totals 13 residues. CDR3 residues: CASSRGQQETQYF. DNA for the CDR3: TGCGCCAGCAGCCGCGGGCAGCAAGAGACCCAGTACTTC.

This chain links TRBV12-3 or TRBV12-4 with TRBJ2-7; unclear D gene. The V gene lost 0 bases and the J gene lost 7 bases, with 7 bases spanning the gap. The CDR3 covers 12 residues. CDR3 loop: CASSLALEEQYV. As DNA, the CDR3 is TGTGCCAGCAGTTTAGCCCTTGAGGAGCAGTACGTC.